The clone carrying this T cell receptor beta chain has more than one count but fewer than ten. The antigen remains undetermined. TCRdb reprocessed the reads with MiXCR, giving one entry per CDR3 protein. This sample has about 890,000 distinct CDR3 sequences, with less than 35% found just once. The CDR3 consists of 14 residues. J gave up 6 bases and V 4 bases, and 5 bases lay outside the gene matches. CDR1 MGHRA and CDR2 YSYEKL come from the germline V gene. This specimen comes from a study of T cell repertoires in cytomegalovirus infection. Study as a whole: Public signatures in TCR beta pointed to CMV infection and matching HLA type.

Sequenced material: cultured CD8+ T cells from PBMCs, taken from culture after CMV antigen stimulation. The chain combines TRBV4-1 with TRBJ2-2; TRBD1 agrees at 7 bases. This sequence was found in a human donor in good health (CMV status not recorded). Some clones in this sample may be carry-over from other donors' samples. In DNA form, the CDR3 reads TGCGCCAGCAGCCTTAACAGGGGCCCCGGGGAGCTGTTTTTT. Its protein product is CASSLNRGPGELFF.